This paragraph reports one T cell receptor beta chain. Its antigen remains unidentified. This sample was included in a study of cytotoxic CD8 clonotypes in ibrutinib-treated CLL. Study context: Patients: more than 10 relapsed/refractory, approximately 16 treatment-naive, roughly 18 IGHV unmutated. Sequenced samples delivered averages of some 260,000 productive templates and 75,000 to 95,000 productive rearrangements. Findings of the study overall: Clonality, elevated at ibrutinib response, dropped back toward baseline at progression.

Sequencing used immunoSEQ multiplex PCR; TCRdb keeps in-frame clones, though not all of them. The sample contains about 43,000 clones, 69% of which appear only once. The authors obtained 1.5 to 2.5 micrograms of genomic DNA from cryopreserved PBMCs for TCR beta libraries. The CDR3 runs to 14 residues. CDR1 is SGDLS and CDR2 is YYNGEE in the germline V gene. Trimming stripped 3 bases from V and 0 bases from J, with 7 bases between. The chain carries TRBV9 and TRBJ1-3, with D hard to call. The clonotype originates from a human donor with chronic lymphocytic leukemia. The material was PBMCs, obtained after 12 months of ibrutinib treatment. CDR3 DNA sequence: TGTGCCAGCAGCGCCGCGTCCTCTGGAAACACCATATATTTT. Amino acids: CASSAASSGNTIYF.